This entry lists 28 T cell receptor beta chains sequenced from one sample in a study of radiotherapy plus CTLA-4 blockade in lung cancer. Sequencing was performed with immunoSEQ multiplex PCR; in TCRdb, only in-frame clones are kept and a portion is missing. The data show fewer than 3,500 clones, with just over 75% seen just once and around 20% held by the top ten. The sample in question was tumor tissue, obtained from a patient treated with radiotherapy plus ipilimumab. The receptors shown here come from a human donor with non-small cell lung cancer that progressed on radiotherapy plus ipilimumab.

On this clone: One end of the junction varies from germline; a read error may be responsible. The chain links TRBV10-3 to TRBJ1-1, with 8 bases aligning to TRBD1. CDR1 and CDR2 from the germline V gene are ENHRY and SYGVKD. This CDR3 contains 14 residues. The CDR3 reads CAISRQGKDTKAFF. The CDR3 coding sequence is TGTGCCATCAGCCGACAGGGGAAGGACACTAAAGCTTTCTTT.

The chain links TRBV9 to TRBJ1-3; D not certain. Germline V gene lookup returns CDR1 SGDLS and CDR2 YYNGEE. The CDR3 consists of 14 residues. Trimming took 0 bases from V and 1 from J, leaving 5 bases between them. Here the CDR3 reads CASSVVGSGNTIYF. The CDR3 DNA sequence: TGTGCCAGCAGCGTAGTGGGTTCTGGAAACACCATATATTTT. Variable domain in full (rest from reference TRBV9 and TRBJ1-3): DSGVTQTPKHLITATGQRVTLRCSPRSGDLSVYWYQQSLDQGLQFLIQYYNGEERAKGNILERFSAQQFPDLHSELNLSSLELGDSALYFCASSVVGSGNTIYFGEGSWLTVV.

This chain connects TRBV11-2 to TRBJ2-5, with D unresolved. Germline V CDR1 and CDR2: SGHAT, FQNNGV. The CDR3 loop spans 14 amino acids. Trimming shortened V by 1 base and J by 4 bases, and 10 bases separated the two germline ends. The CDR3 is CASSLVQALETQYF. The DNA for the CDR3 is TGTGCCAGCAGCTTAGTCCAGGCCCTAGAGACCCAGTACTTC.

This sequence joins TRBV5-1 and TRBJ2-1; 10 bases map to TRBD1. CDR1 is SGHRS and CDR2 is YFSETQ in the germline V gene. Germline trimming cut 3 bases from V and 6 bases from J; bases unmatched to any gene: 6. The CDR3 loop spans 15 amino acids. CDR3 region: CASSSGQGVSNEQFF. The CDR3 DNA follows: TGCGCCAGCAGCTCCGGACAGGGGGTAAGCAATGAGCAGTTCTTC.

The genes are TRBV5-6 and TRBJ2-1; 8 bases are a match to TRBD1. CDR3 length equals 17 residues. Trimming removed 4 bases from V and 0 bases from J; junction bases left unmatched: 9. CDR1 SGHDT and CDR2 YYEEEE come from the germline V gene. CDR3 bases: TGTGCCAGCAGCCCAAGGACAGGGCCAAGCTCCTACAATGAGCAGTTCTTC. As protein: CASSPRTGPSSYNEQFF.

The V call is TRBV4-3, the J call TRBJ1-1, with 7 bases that match TRBD1. The V segment lost 4 bases and the J segment 5 bases; nucleotides outside the gene matches: 7. Germline CDR1 LGHNA, CDR2 YSLEER. This CDR3 has 14 residues. CDR3 sequence reads: CASSLSTGATEAFF. For the CDR3, the DNA is TGCGCCAGCAGCCTTTCCACAGGGGCAACTGAAGCTTTCTTT.

The chain links TRBV28 to TRBJ1-5, with 7 bases lining up with TRBD1. V shed 2 bases, J shed 3 bases, and the junction held 7 bases outside the gene matches. This CDR3 is built from 16 residues. In germline, CDR1 is MDHEN, CDR2 SYDVKM. Here the CDR3 reads CASSLEEGAFNQPQHF. CDR3 in DNA: TGTGCCAGCAGTTTAGAGGAGGGGGCCTTCAATCAGCCCCAGCATTTT.

V is TRBV4-1 and J is TRBJ1-1; tentatively, D is TRBD1 (5 bases). This CDR3 has 16 residues. CDR1 is MGHRA and CDR2 is YSYEKL in the germline V gene. V was cut by 3 bases and J by 2 bases, with 16 bases left in between. The CDR3 DNA reads as TGCGCCAGCAGCCATCGGGAACGGGGGGGAAACACTGAAGCTTTCTTT. Its protein product is CASSHRERGGNTEAFF.

V and J are TRBV28 and TRBJ1-5; no clear D gene. Germline-derived CDR1 and CDR2 are MDHEN and SYDVKM. Trimming removed 7 bases at V and 5 bases at J, with 12 bases between. The CDR3 runs to 13 residues. The CDR3 sequence: CASKEGKDQPQHF. The DNA for the CDR3 is TGTGCCAGCAAGGAAGGGAAAGATCAGCCCCAGCATTTT.

The rearrangement joins TRBV7-8 to TRBJ1-4; D unclear. V lost 5 bases, J lost 7 bases, and 11 bases lay in between. CDR1 is SGHVS and CDR2 is FQNEAQ in the germline V gene. The CDR3 extends over 13 amino acids. CDR3 amino acids: CASSRGAVEKLFF. The CDR3 coding sequence is TGTGCCAGCAGCCGCGGCGCGGTTGAAAAACTGTTTTTT.

The genes are TRBV7-9 and TRBJ2-7; 11 positions agree with TRBD1. The CDR3 contains 18 residues. Trimming removed 4 bases from V and 1 base from J; junction bases left unmatched: 12. CDR1 and CDR2 from the germline V gene are SEHNR and FQNEAQ (reference sequence). CDR3 in DNA: TGTGCCAGCAGCTCCCCCGGACAGGGGGCCCAACAATCCTACGAGCAGTACTTC. Protein sequence: CASSSPGQGAQQSYEQYF.

This chain links TRBV29-1 with TRBJ1-2, with 7 bases matching TRBD1. Losses at the gene ends were 6 bases for V and 4 bases for J; bases not matched to a gene: 8. CDR1 is SQVTM and CDR2 is ANQGSEA in the germline V gene. This CDR3 comprises 13 residues. The CDR3 nucleotides read TGCAGCGTCGCCTCTGACAGGGTCTATGGCTACACCTTC. Protein sequence: CSVASDRVYGYTF.

There are a few counts of this clone. The chain couples TRBV11-2 to TRBJ2-1; tentatively, D is TRBD2 (7 bases). CDR1 SGHAT and CDR2 FQNNGV come from the germline V gene. The V end lost 3 bases, the J end lost 6 bases, and 18 bases lay between the germline ends. The length of the CDR3 is 16 residues. In DNA, the CDR3 is TGTGCCAGCAGCTTTGGGGGCGGGGGTAAGTCCAATGAGCAGTTCTTC. It encodes CASSFGGGGKSNEQFF.

This clone was seen more than once but under ten times. CDR3 residues: CASGIPNEKLFF. In nucleotides, the CDR3 is TGTGCCTCAGGGATTCCGAATGAAAAACTGTTTTTT. This rearrangement joins TRBV6-5 to TRBJ1-4, with a tentative D call TRBD1 (5 bases). The germline V gene encodes CDR1 MNHEY and CDR2 SVGAGI. V dropped 11 bases and J dropped 5 bases, with 12 bases sitting between them. The CDR3 runs to 12 residues.

V gene TRBV6-6 combines with J gene TRBJ1-2; D gene unclear. Trimming took off 10 bases at V and 3 bases at J, with 12 bases between the two ends. The CDR3 runs 12 residues. Germline loops: CDR1 MNHNY, CDR2 SVGAGI (reference sequence). DNA for the CDR3: TGTGCCACAGGCGGTGCCCACTATGGCTACACCTTC. This gives the protein CATGGAHYGYTF.

This clone is deemed hyperexpanded (1% or more). This chain connects TRBV11-2 to TRBJ1-2; TRBD1 matches at 7 bases. CDR3 length equals 15 residues. Germline V gives CDR1 SGHAT, CDR2 FQNNGV. V lost 5 bases and J lost 4; bases outside the gene matches: 10. The CDR3 sequence is CASSLLGTDFYGYTF. As DNA, the CDR3 is TGTGCCAGCAGCCTCCTCGGGACAGATTTCTATGGCTACACCTTC.

The chain joins TRBV9 to TRBJ1-3; TRBD1 matches at 7 bases. The ends lost 0 bases at V and 2 bases at J; junction bases unmatched: 2. The length of the CDR3 is 15 residues. CDR1 is SGDLS, CDR2 YYNGEE, per germline. CDR3 residues: CASSVGRGAGNTIYF. The CDR3 DNA sequence: TGTGCCAGCAGCGTAGGCAGGGGGGCTGGAAACACCATATATTTT.

This chain joins TRBV28 and TRBJ2-7; 10 bases fit TRBD2. J gave up 0 bases and V 5 bases, and 10 bases lay outside the gene matches. This CDR3 is built from 17 residues. Germline values: CDR1 MDHEN, CDR2 SYDVKM. CDR3 sequence: CASSQPGLASSSYEQYF. CDR3 nucleotides: TGTGCCAGCAGTCAACCGGGACTAGCGAGTAGCTCCTACGAGCAGTACTTC. The entire variable domain, with the rest obtained from reference TRBV28 and TRBJ2-7, is as follows: DVKVTQSSRYLVKRTGEKVFLECVQDMDHENMFWYRQDPGLGLRLIYFSYDVKMKEKGDIPEGYSVSREKKERFSLILESASTNQTSMYLCASSQPGLASSSYEQYFGPGTRLTVT.

This chain joins TRBV5-1 and TRBJ1-2; no firm D call. Germline CDR1 and CDR2: SGHRS and YFSETQ. V gave up 4 bases and J gave up 5 bases, with 12 bases separating them. This CDR3 is 13 amino acids long. The CDR3 sequence is CASSVSGAYGYTF. CDR3 DNA sequence: TGCGCCAGCAGCGTCTCGGGAGCATATGGCTACACCTTC.

This rearrangement joins TRBV7-2 to TRBJ1-5; D is unclear. V lost 1 base and J 0 bases, leaving 10 bases between the germline ends. Germline V gene data show CDR1 as SGHTA and CDR2 as FQGNSA. There are 16 residues in the CDR3. The CDR3 DNA reads TGTGCCAGCAGCTTAGAGTCACCTTATAGCAATCAGCCCCAGCATTTT. Its protein product is CASSLESPYSNQPQHF.

Here the CDR3 reads CASSPTQETGELFF. The CDR3, as DNA: TGTGCCAGCTCACCGACACAGGAGACCGGGGAGCTGTTTTTT. This chain joins TRBV18 and TRBJ2-2; D is possibly TRBD1 (5 bases). Trimming removed 3 bases at V and 5 bases at J, with 10 bases between. The CDR3 length is 14 residues. The germline CDR1 and CDR2 sequences are KGHSH and LQKENI.

By share, this clone counts as hyperexpanded (1% or more). The gene calls are TRBV7-9 and TRBJ1-1, with D possibly matching TRBD1 (5 bases). V gave up 4 bases and J gave up 4 bases, with 10 bases separating them. This CDR3 has 13 residues. The germline CDR1 and CDR2 sequences are SEHNR and FQNEAQ (reference sequence). The CDR3 region is CASSSGRITEAFF. DNA for the CDR3: TGTGCCAGCAGCTCGGGACGGATCACTGAAGCTTTCTTT. Supplemented by reference TRBV7-9 and TRBJ1-1, the full variable domain reads DTGVSQNPRHKITKRGQNVTFRCDPISEHNRLYWYRQTLGQGPEFLTYFQNEAQLEKSRLLSDRFSAERPKGSFSTLEIQRTEQGDSAMYLCASSSGRITEAFFGQGTRLTVV.

The genes are TRBV27 and TRBJ1-4; 7 bases are a match to TRBD1. The CDR3 spans 16 residues. J lost 5 bases, V lost 6 bases, and 12 bases had no gene match. Germline-derived CDR1 and CDR2 are MNHEY and SMNVEV (reference sequence). CDR3 sequence reads: CASSPTGRGINEKLFF. CDR3 in DNA: TGTGCCAGCAGCCCGACAGGGAGGGGGATAAATGAAAAACTGTTTTTT.

Details on this clone: An end of the junction does not agree with germline; a read error may underlie this. The chain has TRBV7-2 and TRBJ1-1; D not certain. The germline CDR1 and CDR2 sequences are SGHTA and FQGNSA. This CDR3 contains 13 residues. CDR3 region: CASSYTVNPETFF. The CDR3, as DNA: TGTGCCAGCAGCTATACGGTGAATCCTGAAACTTTCTTC.

The chain has TRBV18 and TRBJ1-2, with D perhaps TRBD1 (5 bases). Germline-derived CDR1 and CDR2 are KGHSH and LQKENI. The V and J ends lost 3 bases and 14 bases respectively, with 19 bases between them. This CDR3 region has 13 residues. In DNA form, the CDR3 reads TGTGCCAGCTCACCCTCGCAGGAGGGGTGGCTTACCTTC. This translates into CASSPSQEGWLTF.

This rearrangement joins TRBV7-9 to TRBJ2-7; TRBD1 or TRBD2 may be the D gene (5 bases each). V lost 4 bases and J lost 4, with 8 bases in between. The CDR3 is made up of 12 amino acids. CDR1 and CDR2 (germline): SEHNR, FQNEAQ (reference sequence). This CDR3 is CASSWDGYEQYF. The CDR3 region has the DNA TGTGCCAGCAGCTGGGACGGGTACGAGCAGTACTTC.

This clone showed up just a few times. The chain uses TRBV29-1 and TRBJ1-1; D unresolved. The V end lost 6 bases, the J end lost 4 bases, and 9 bases lay between the germline ends. The germline V gene encodes CDR1 SQVTM and CDR2 ANQGSEA. The length of the CDR3 is 11 residues. The CDR3 sequence: CSVQKGTEAFF. CDR3 nucleotide sequence: TGCAGCGTGCAAAAAGGCACTGAAGCTTTCTTT.

The chain has TRBV20-1 and TRBJ2-5; 7 bases map to TRBD2. Trimming at V came to 5 bases and at J to 5 bases, leaving 2 bases not matched to a gene. Germline CDR1 is DFQATT and CDR2 is SNEGSKA (reference sequence). This CDR3 has 11 residues. CDR3 region: CSAAGDETQYF. CDR3 bases: TGCAGTGCTGCGGGAGACGAGACCCAGTACTTC.